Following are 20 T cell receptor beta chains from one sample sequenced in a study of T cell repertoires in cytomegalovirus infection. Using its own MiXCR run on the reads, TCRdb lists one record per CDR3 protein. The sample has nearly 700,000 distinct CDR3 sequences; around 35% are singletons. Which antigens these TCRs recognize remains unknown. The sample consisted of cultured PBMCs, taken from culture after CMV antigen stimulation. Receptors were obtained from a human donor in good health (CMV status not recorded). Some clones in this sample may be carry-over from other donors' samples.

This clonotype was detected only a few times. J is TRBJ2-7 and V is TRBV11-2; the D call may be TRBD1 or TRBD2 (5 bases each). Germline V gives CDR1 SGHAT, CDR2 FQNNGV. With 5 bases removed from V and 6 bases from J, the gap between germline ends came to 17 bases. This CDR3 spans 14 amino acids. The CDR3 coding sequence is TGTGCCAGCAGCGCCCGGGACGGGGTACTCGAGCAGTACTTC. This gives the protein CASSARDGVLEQYF. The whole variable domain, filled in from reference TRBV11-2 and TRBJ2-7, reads EAGVAQSPRYKIIEKRQSVAFWCNPISGHATLYWYQQILGQGPKLLIQFQNNGVVDDSQLPKDRFSAERLKGVDSTLKIQPAKLEDSAVYLCASSARDGVLEQYFGPGTRLTVT.

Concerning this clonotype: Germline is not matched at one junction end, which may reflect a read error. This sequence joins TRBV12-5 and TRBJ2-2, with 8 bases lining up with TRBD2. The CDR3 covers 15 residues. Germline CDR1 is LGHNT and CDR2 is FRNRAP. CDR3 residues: CASGLGASGSGELFF. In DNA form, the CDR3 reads TGTGCTAGTGGTTTGGGGGCTAGCGGGTCCGGCGAGCTGTTTTTT. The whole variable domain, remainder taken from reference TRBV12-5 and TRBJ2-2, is DARVTQTPRHKVTEMGQEVTMRCQPILGHNTVFWYRQTMMQGLELLAYFRNRAPLDDSGMPKDRFSAEMPDATLATLKIQPSEPRDSAVYFCASGLGASGSGELFFGEGSRLTVL.

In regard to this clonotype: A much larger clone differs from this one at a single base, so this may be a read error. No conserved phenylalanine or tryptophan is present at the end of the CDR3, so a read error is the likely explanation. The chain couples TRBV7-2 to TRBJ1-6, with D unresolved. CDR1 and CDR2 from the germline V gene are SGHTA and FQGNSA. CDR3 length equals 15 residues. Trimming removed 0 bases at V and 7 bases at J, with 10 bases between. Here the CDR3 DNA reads TGTGCCAGCAGCTTAGCGGTACACCTAAATTCACCCCTCCACTCT. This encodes CASSLAVHLNSPLHS.

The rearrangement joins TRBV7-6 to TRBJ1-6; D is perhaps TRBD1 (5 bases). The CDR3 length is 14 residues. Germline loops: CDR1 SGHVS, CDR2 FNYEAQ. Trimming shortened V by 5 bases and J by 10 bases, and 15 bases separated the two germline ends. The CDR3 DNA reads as TGTGCCAGCAGCGCATTCGGGGGTAGGTCACCCCTCCACTTT. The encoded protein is CASSAFGGRSPLHF.

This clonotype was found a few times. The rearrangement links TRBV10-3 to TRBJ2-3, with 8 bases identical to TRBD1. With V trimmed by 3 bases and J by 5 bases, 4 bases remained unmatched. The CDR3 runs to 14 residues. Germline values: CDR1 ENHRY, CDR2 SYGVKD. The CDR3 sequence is CAISDQGAGDTQYF. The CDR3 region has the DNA TGTGCCATCAGTGACCAGGGGGCTGGAGATACGCAGTATTTT.

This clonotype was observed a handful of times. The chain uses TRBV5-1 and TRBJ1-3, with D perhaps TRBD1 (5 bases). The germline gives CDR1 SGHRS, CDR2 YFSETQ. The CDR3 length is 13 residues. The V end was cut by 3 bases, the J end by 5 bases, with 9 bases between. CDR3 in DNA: TGCGCCAGCAGCTCGGGGGAGAGAAACACCATATATTTT. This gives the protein CASSSGERNTIYF. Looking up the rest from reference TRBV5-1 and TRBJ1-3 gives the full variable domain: KAGVTQTPRYLIKTRGQQVTLSCSPISGHRSVSWYQQTPGQGLQFLFEYFSETQRNKGNFPGRFSGRQFSNSRSEMNVSTLELGDSALYLCASSSGERNTIYFGEGSWLTVV.

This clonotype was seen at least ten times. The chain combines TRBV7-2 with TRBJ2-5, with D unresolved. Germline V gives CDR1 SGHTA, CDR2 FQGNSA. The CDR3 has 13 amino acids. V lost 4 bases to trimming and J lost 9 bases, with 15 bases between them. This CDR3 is CASSYPPRPAQYF. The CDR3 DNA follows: TGTGCCAGCAGCTACCCCCCCCGGCCGGCCCAGTACTTC. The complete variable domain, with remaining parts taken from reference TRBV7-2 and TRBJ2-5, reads GAGVSQSPSNKVTEKGKDVELRCDPISGHTALYWYRQSLGQGLEFLIYFQGNSAPDKSGLPSDRFSAERTGGSVSTLTIQRTQQEDSAVYLCASSYPPRPAQYFGPGTRLLVL.

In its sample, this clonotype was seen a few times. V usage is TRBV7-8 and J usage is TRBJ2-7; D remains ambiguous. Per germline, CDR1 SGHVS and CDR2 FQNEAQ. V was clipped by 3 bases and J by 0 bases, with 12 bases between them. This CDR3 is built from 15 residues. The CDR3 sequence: CASSFLRTPSYEQYF. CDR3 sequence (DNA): TGTGCCAGCAGCTTTCTGCGGACCCCCTCCTACGAGCAGTACTTC.

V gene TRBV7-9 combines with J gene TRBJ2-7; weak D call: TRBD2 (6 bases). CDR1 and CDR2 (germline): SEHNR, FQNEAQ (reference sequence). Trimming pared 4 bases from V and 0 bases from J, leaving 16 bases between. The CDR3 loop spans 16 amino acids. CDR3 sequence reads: CASSSKGGRSSYEQYF. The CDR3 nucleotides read TGTGCCAGCAGCTCCAAGGGAGGCAGGAGCTCCTACGAGCAGTACTTC.

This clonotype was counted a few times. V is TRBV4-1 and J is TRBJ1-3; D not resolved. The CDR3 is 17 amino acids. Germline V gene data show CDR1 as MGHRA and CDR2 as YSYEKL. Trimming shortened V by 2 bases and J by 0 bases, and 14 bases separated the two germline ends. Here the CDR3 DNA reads TGCGCCAGCAGCCAAAGGCACGCCATACTCTCTGGAAACACCATATATTTT. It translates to CASSQRHAILSGNTIYF.

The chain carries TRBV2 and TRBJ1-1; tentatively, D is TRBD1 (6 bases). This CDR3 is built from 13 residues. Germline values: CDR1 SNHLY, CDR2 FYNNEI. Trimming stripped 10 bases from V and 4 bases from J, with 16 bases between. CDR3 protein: CATLQGLVTEAFF. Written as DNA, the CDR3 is TGTGCCACCCTCCAGGGGTTGGTCACTGAAGCTTTCTTT.

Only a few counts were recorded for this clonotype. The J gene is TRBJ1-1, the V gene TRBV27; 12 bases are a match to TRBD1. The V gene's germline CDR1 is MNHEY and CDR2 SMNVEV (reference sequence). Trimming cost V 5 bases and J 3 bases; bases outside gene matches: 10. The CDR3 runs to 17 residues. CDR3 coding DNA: TGTGCCAGCAGTACGGGACAGGGGGCGGAGTATCACACTGAAGCTTTCTTT. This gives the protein CASSTGQGAEYHTEAFF.

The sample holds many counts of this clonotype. The CDR3 DNA reads TGTGCCAGCAGCTTGGGTGTATTCTACGAGCAGTACTTC. Protein: CASSLGVFYEQYF. V is TRBV7-2 and J is TRBJ2-7; D gene ambiguous. CDR1 and CDR2 (germline): SGHTA, FQGNSA. Between the trimmed V and J ends, which lost 3 bases and 3 bases, there was a span of 9 bases. The CDR3 covers 13 residues.

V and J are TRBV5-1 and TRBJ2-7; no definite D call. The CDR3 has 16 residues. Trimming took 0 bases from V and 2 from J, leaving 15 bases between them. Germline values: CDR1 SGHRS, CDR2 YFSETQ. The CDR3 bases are TGCGCCAGCAGCTTGGCCGGAAGTTTCCAGACCTACGAGCAGTACTTC. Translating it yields CASSLAGSFQTYEQYF.

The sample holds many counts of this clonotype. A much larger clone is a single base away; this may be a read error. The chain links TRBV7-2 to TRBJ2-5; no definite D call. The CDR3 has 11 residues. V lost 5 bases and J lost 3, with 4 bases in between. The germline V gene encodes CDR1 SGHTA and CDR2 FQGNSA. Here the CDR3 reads CASSVKETQYF. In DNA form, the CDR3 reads TGTGCCAGCAGCGTAAAAGAGACCCAGTACTTC.

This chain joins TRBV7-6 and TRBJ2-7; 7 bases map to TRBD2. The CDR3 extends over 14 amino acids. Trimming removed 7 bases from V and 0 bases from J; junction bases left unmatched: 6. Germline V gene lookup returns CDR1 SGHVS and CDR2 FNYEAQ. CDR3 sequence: CASTLGGGSYEQYF. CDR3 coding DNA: TGTGCCAGCACCCTGGGCGGGGGCTCCTACGAGCAGTACTTC.

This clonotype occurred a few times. CDR3 loop: CASSFTGGVGETQYF. The CDR3 bases are TGTGCCAGCAGCTTCACAGGGGGCGTAGGGGAGACCCAGTACTTC. The chain has TRBV7-6 and TRBJ2-5; 9 nucleotides agree with TRBD1. Germline assignment: CDR1 SGHVS and CDR2 FNYEAQ. CDR3 length equals 15 residues. V trimming: 3 bases; J trimming: 5 bases; junction bases outside the gene matches: 7.

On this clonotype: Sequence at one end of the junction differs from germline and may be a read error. CDR3 region: CASTQLGGLNTEAFF. The DNA for the CDR3 is TGTGCCAGCACCCAACTTGGGGGGCTGAACACTGAAGCTTTCTTT. The chain joins TRBV3-1 to TRBJ1-1, with D tentatively TRBD1 (6 bases). The CDR3 loop spans 15 amino acids. Germline CDR1 reads LGHDT; CDR2 reads YNNKEL (reference sequence). Using reference TRBV3-1 and TRBJ1-1 for the parts outside the CDR3, the full variable domain is DTAVSQTPKYLVTQMGNDKSIKCEQNLGHDTMYWYKQDSKKFLKIMFSYNNKELIINETVPNRFSPKSPDKAHLNLHINSLELGDSAVYFCASTQLGGLNTEAFFGQGTRLTVV.

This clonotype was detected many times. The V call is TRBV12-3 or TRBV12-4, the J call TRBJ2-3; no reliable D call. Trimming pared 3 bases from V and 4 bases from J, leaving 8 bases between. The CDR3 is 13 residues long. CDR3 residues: CASSFDSPDTQYF. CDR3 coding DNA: TGTGCCAGCAGTTTCGACTCCCCAGATACGCAGTATTTT.

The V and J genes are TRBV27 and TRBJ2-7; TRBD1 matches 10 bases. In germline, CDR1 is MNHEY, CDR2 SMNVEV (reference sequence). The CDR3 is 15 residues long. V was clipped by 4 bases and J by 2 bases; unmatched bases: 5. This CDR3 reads CASSYGTGVPYEQYF. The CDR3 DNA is TGTGCCAGCAGTTACGGGACAGGGGTACCCTACGAGCAGTACTTC.